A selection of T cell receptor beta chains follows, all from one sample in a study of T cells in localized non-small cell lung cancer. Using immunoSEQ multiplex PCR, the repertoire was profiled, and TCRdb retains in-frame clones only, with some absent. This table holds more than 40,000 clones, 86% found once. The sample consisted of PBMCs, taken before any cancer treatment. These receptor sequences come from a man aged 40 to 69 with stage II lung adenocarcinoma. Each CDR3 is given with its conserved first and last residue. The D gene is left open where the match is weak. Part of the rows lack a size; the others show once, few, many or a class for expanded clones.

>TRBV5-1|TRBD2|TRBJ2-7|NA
CASSHESGGSYEQYF
TGCGCCAGCAGCCACGAGAGCGGGGGATCCTACGAGCAGTACTTC
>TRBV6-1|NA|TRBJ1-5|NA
CASTTGHHNQPQHF
TGTGCCAGTACCACGGGACACCACAATCAGCCCCAGCATTTT
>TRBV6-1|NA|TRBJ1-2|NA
CASSAGGNYGYTF
TGTGCCAGCAGTGCCGGGGGGAATTATGGCTACACCTTC
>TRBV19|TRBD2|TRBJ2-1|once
CASSIGGGALYNEQFF
TGTGCCAGTAGTATAGGCGGGGGGGCCCTTTACAATGAGCAGTTCTTC
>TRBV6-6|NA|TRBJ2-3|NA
CASSPVGRGDTQYF
TGTGCCAGCAGTCCCGTGGGTAGGGGAGATACGCAGTATTTT
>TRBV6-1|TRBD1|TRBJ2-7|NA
CASREGTGRYEQYF
TGTGCCAGCAGGGAGGGGACAGGGAGGTACGAGCAGTACTTC
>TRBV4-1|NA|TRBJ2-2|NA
CASSQPRGAANTGELFF
TGCGCCAGCAGCCAGCCTCGGGGGGCTGCGAACACCGGGGAGCTGTTTTTT
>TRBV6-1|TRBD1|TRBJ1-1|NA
CAIRTQGARDTEAFF
TGTGCCATCAGGACTCAGGGGGCGAGGGACACTGAAGCTTTCTTT
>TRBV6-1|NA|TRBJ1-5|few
CASTPWGLDQPQHF
TGTGCCAGCACCCCGTGGGGCCTTGATCAGCCCCAGCATTTT
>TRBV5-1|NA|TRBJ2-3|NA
CASSLETDTQYF
TGCGCCAGCAGCTTGGAGACAGATACGCAGTATTTT
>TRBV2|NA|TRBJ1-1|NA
CASSELGEAFF
TGTGCCAGCAGTGAATTGGGTGAAGCTTTCTTT
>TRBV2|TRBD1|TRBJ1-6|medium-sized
CASSGTRGQGMSPLHF
TGTGCCAGCAGTGGAACGAGGGGACAGGGTATGTCACCCCTCCACTTT
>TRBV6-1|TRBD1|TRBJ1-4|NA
CASSDQAGTDNEKLFF
TGTGCCAGCAGTGATCAGGCGGGGACAGATAACGAAAAACTGTTTTTT
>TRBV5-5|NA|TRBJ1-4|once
CASSLEGPNEKLFF
TGTGCCAGCAGCTTGGAGGGGCCTAATGAAAAACTGTTTTTT
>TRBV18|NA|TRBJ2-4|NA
CASSPPGAKNIQYF
TGTGCCAGCTCACCCCCGGGGGCCAAAAACATTCAGTACTTC
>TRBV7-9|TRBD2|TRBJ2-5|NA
CASSLIVGLAEETQYF
TGTGCCAGCAGCTTAATCGTTGGGCTAGCGGAAGAGACCCAGTACTTC
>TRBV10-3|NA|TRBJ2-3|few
CAISERAQSGDTDTQYF
TGTGCCATCAGTGAGAGGGCTCAAAGTGGCGACACAGATACGCAGTATTTT
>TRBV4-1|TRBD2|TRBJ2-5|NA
CASSQVAGGAETQYF
TGCGCCAGCAGCCAAGTAGCGGGGGGTGCAGAGACCCAGTACTTC
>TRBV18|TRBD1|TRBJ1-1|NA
CASSVRQGADTEAFF
TGTGCCAGCTCTGTTCGACAGGGGGCTGACACTGAAGCTTTCTTT
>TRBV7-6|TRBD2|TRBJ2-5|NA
CASSSGLAKETQYF
TGTGCCAGCAGCTCGGGACTAGCAAAAGAGACCCAGTACTTC
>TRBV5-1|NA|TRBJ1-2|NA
CASSPWGRDGYTF
TGCGCCAGCAGCCCATGGGGGCGGGATGGCTACACCTTC
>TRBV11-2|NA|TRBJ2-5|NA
CASSLFEGQYF
TGTGCCAGCAGCTTGTTCGAAGGCCAGTACTTC
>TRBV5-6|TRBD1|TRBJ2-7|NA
CASSLTGVSYEQYF
TGTGCCAGCAGCTTGACAGGGGTCTCCTACGAGCAGTACTTC
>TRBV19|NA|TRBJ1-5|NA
CASSLRARGDQPQHF
TGTGCCAGTAGTCTCCGGGCAAGGGGCGATCAGCCCCAGCATTTT
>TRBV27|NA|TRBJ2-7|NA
CASSYLRGTESYEQYF
TGTGCCAGCAGTTACCTAAGGGGGACGGAGTCCTACGAGCAGTACTTC
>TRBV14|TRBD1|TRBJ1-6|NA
CASSQQGVRNSPLHF
TGTGCCAGCAGCCAGCAGGGGGTTAGAAATTCACCCCTCCACTTT
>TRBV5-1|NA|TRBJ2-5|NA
CASSRGVGETQYF
TGCGCCAGCAGCCGAGGGGTGGGAGAGACCCAGTACTTC
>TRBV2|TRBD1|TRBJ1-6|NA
CASLRDRGDNSPLHF
TGTGCCAGCCTCCGGGACAGGGGAGATAATTCACCCCTCCACTTT
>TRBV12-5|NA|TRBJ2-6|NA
CASGLVPRGALVASGANVLTF
TGTGCTAGTGGTTTGGTACCTAGGGGGGCGCTGGTTGCCTCTGGGGCCAACGTCCTGACTTTC
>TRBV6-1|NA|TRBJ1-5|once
CASSEAPYQPQHF
TGTGCCAGCAGTGAAGCGCCATATCAGCCCCAGCATTTT
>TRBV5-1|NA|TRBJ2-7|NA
CASSLVGEGNPYEQYF
TGCGCCAGCAGCTTGGTCGGTGAGGGAAATCCCTACGAGCAGTACTTC
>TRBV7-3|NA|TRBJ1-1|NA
CASSFGRNTEAFF
TGTGCCAGCAGCTTCGGACGGAACACTGAAGCTTTCTTT
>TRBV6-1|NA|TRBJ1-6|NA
CASTGQRNSPLHF
TGTGCCAGCACTGGACAGCGAAATTCACCCCTCCACTTT
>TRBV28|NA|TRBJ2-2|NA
CASSPYATGELFF
TGTGCCAGCAGCCCGTACGCCACCGGGGAGCTGTTTTTT
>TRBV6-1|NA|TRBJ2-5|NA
CASRAAGYQETQYF
TGTGCCAGCAGAGCGGCAGGGTATCAAGAGACCCAGTACTTC
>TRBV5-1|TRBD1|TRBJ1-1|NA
CASSRGAQESMNTEAFF
TGCGCCAGCTCCAGGGGGGCACAGGAGTCCATGAACACTGAAGCTTTCTTT
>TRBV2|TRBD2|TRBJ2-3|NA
CASSGVRGGGTDTQYF
TGTGCCAGCAGTGGCGTGAGGGGAGGGGGCACAGATACGCAGTATTTT
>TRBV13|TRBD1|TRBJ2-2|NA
CASSLYPGQGYTGELFF
TGTGCCAGCAGCTTATATCCGGGACAGGGTTACACCGGGGAGCTGTTTTTT
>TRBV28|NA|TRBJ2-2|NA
CASSLGSRELFF
TGTGCCAGCAGTTTAGGTTCGAGGGAGCTGTTTTTT
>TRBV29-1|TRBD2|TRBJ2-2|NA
CSVAGGRYAGELFF
TGCAGCGTTGCGGGGGGGAGGTACGCCGGGGAGCTGTTTTTT
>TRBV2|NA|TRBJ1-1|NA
CASRRGNAFF
TGTGCCAGCAGGCGGGGGAATGCTTTCTTT
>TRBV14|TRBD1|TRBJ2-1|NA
CASSPRTGRNEQFF
TGTGCCAGCAGCCCTAGGACAGGACGCAATGAGCAGTTCTTC
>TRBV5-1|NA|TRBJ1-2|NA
CASSFYGSSNYGYTF
TGCGCCAGCAGCTTTTACGGATCCTCTAACTATGGCTACACCTTC
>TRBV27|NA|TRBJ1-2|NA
CASSSGSGGPGYTF
TGTGCCAGCAGTTCTGGGTCAGGAGGTCCTGGCTACACCTTC
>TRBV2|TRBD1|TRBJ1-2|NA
CASSADRGDLSGYTF
TGTGCCAGCAGTGCCGACAGGGGCGACCTCTCTGGCTACACCTTC
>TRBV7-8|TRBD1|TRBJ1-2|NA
CASSLSGQGADGYTF
TGTGCCAGCAGCTTGTCTGGTCAGGGGGCCGATGGCTACACCTTC
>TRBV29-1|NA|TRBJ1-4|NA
CSVETAAQFFF
TGCAGCGTTGAAACGGCGGCCCAGTTTTTTTTT
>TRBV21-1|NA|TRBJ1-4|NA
CASSKKSIIGGNEKLFF
TGTGCCAGCAGCAAAAAGTCTATAATTGGAGGGAATGAAAAACTGTTTTTT
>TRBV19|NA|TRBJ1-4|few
CASGDGREKLFF
TGTGCCAGTGGGGATGGACGGGAAAAACTGTTTTTT
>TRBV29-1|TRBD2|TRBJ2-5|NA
CSVGLAGRQETQYF
TGCAGCGTTGGACTAGCGGGGCGACAAGAGACCCAGTACTTC
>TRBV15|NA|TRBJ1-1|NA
CATSRAVIGTEAFF
TGTGCCACCAGCAGAGCGGTTATTGGCACTGAAGCTTTCTTT
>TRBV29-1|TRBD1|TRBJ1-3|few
CSVEDRAGRGFGNTIYF
TGCAGCGTTGAAGATCGGGCGGGCAGGGGGTTCGGAAACACCATATATTTT
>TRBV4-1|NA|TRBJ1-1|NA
CASSQDIQRDTEAFF
TGCGCCAGCAGCCAAGATATACAGAGGGACACTGAAGCTTTCTTT
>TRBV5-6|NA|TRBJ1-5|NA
CASSSGPSTGPNQPQHF
TGTGCCAGCAGCTCTGGCCCCAGTACAGGCCCCAATCAGCCCCAGCATTTT
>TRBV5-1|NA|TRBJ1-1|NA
CASSLLVNTEAFF
TGCGCCAGCAGCTTGTTGGTGAACACTGAAGCTTTCTTT
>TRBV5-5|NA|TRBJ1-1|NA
CASSLESRDTEAFF
TGTGCCAGCAGCTTGGAGTCGAGGGACACTGAAGCTTTCTTT